A selection of T cell receptor beta chains follows, all from one sample in a study of CD8+ T cells in alopecia areata. Clones were read by immunoSEQ multiplex PCR, and TCRdb kept only the in-frame ones, dropping some. The table lists roughly 130,000 clones, around three fifths of them singletons. The sequencing here drew on CD4+ T cells sorted from blood, taken at week 0. The source of these receptors is a human donor with alopecia areata. CDR3s include the opening cysteine and the closing phenylalanine or tryptophan. A D gene is named only where the DNA matches it firmly. Some rows mark clone size as missing; the rest say once, few, many or name a class of expanded clone.

clone_size	d_call	v_call	j_call	cdr3_aa	cdr3_nt
few	TRBD2	TRBV7-9	TRBJ2-1	CASSLILAGESSYNEQFF	TGTGCCAGCAGCTTAATACTAGCGGGAGAAAGCTCCTACAATGAGCAGTTCTTC
NA	NA	TRBV4-2	TRBJ1-1	CASSQENSEAFF	TGTGCCAGCAGCCAAGAGAACAGTGAAGCTTTCTTT
few	TRBD1	TRBV7-2	TRBJ2-7	CASSSSTSRDRVYEQYF	TGTGCCAGCAGCTCTTCTACCTCCCGGGACAGGGTGTACGAGCAGTACTTC
NA	NA	TRBV6-5	TRBJ1-1	CASSYSWQNTEAFF	TGTGCCAGCAGTTACTCGTGGCAGAACACTGAAGCTTTCTTT
NA	NA	TRBV5-1	TRBJ2-7	CASSFSGVAASYEQYF	TGCGCCAGCAGCTTTTCAGGGGTAGCCGCATCCTACGAGCAGTACTTC
NA	TRBD1	TRBV19	TRBJ1-5	CASSGRDREAPNQPQHF	TGTGCCAGTAGTGGCCGGGACAGGGAGGCCCCTAATCAGCCCCAGCATTTT
NA	NA	TRBV29-1	TRBJ1-2	CSALKQGIDGYTF	TGCAGCGCTTTGAAGCAGGGGATTGATGGCTACACCTTC
NA	NA	TRBV25-1	TRBJ1-1	CASSDRRSEAFF	TGTGCCAGCAGTGATCGTAGGAGTGAAGCTTTCTTT
NA	TRBD2	TRBV9	TRBJ2-5	CASSVETSAQETQYF	TGTGCCAGCAGCGTAGAAACTAGCGCACAAGAGACCCAGTACTTC
NA	NA	TRBV4-2	TRBJ2-6	CASSQEKGRAVLTF	TGTGCCAGCAGCCAAGAGAAGGGTCGGGCCGTCCTGACTTTC
NA	NA	TRBV29-1	TRBJ2-6	CSVMRTAPSGANVLTF	TGCAGCGTAATGAGAACAGCACCCTCTGGGGCCAACGTCCTGACTTTC
NA	NA	TRBV19	TRBJ1-4	CASSATNEKLFF	TGTGCCAGTAGCGCAACTAATGAAAAACTGTTTTTT
few	NA	TRBV4-2	TRBJ1-6	CASSHDNSYNSPLHF	TGTGCCAGCAGCCACGATAACTCCTATAATTCACCCCTCCACTTT
NA	TRBD2	TRBV7-2	TRBJ2-3	CASSDGVWTSRDTQYF	TGTGCCAGCAGCGATGGGGTGTGGACTAGCAGAGATACGCAGTATTTT
NA	NA	TRBV9	TRBJ2-5	CASSVDPAESQETQYF	TGTGCCAGCAGCGTAGATCCAGCGGAGAGCCAAGAGACCCAGTACTTC
few	NA	TRBV18	TRBJ2-7	CASSRSEPYEQYF	TGTGCCAGCTCACGAAGTGAACCGTACGAGCAGTACTTC
NA	NA	TRBV6-5	TRBJ2-4	CASSYSEARAKNIQYF	TGTGCCAGCAGTTACTCAGAAGCAAGAGCCAAAAACATTCAGTACTTC
NA	NA	TRBV29-1	TRBJ1-1	CSAGPRNTEAFF	TGCAGCGCGGGACCTCGAAACACTGAAGCTTTCTTT
few	NA	TRBV2	TRBJ1-2	CASSRDSSTGGYTF	TGTGCCAGCAGCCGGGACTCCTCAACGGGTGGCTACACCTTC
NA	NA	TRBV10-3	TRBJ1-5	CAISPDGATAPQHF	TGTGCCATCAGCCCCGACGGAGCGACCGCACCCCAGCATTTT
few	NA	TRBV5-6	TRBJ2-4	CASSSGVAKNIQYF	TGTGCCAGCAGCTCGGGAGTAGCCAAAAACATTCAGTACTTC
NA	TRBD2	TRBV5-6	TRBJ2-5	CASSWGLAGEETQYF	TGTGCCAGCAGCTGGGGACTAGCGGGCGAAGAGACCCAGTACTTC
few	NA	TRBV5-1	TRBJ2-7	CASSLSGTSSYEQYF	TGCGCCAGCAGCTTGTCTGGGACCTCTTCCTACGAGCAGTACTTC
NA	TRBD1	TRBV2	TRBJ2-7	CASSPDRGLLDEQYF	TGTGCCAGCAGTCCAGACAGGGGGCTTTTGGACGAGCAGTACTTC
NA	NA	TRBV4-3	TRBJ1-1	CASSQGSGTAFF	TGCGCCAGCAGCCAAGGTTCGGGTACGGCTTTCTTT